This T cell receptor (beta chain) stems from a study of metastatic and nonmetastatic thyroid tumors. Study-wide background: Peripheral blood and tumor or nodule samples from malignant and benign thyroid patients were compared.

With MiXCR, TCRdb reprocessed the PCR reads. The table lists some 50,000 clones, over 20% of them singletons. Every patient underwent thyroid surgery untreated. This clone showed up many times. The CDR3 consists of 15 residues. Trimming pared 4 bases from V and 1 base from J, leaving 14 bases between. Germline V CDR1 and CDR2: MGHRA, YSYEKL. This chain links TRBV4-1 with TRBJ2-7, with a weak D call TRBD1 (7 bases). The TCR comes from a male donor with papillary thyroid cancer or a benign thyroid nodule (not recorded which). Some clones in this sample may be carry-over from other donors' samples. The sample consisted of blood. CDR3 sequence (DNA): TGCGCCAGCAGCCGCGGGACAGATACTTCCTACGAGCAGTACTTC. Protein sequence: CASSRGTDTSYEQYF.